What follows describes a single TCR beta chain. Its antigen is still unknown. The CDR3 consists of 17 residues. Germline V CDR1 and CDR2: SNHLY, FYNNEI. With V trimmed by 6 bases and J by 1 base, 9 bases remained unmatched. This sample was taken from a study of cytomegalovirus exposure and HLA in healthy donors. Study findings and constraints: In an earlier analysis, most TCR beta V segments were productive about 87% or about 30% of the time. A later analysis reportedly identified an Asian-associated ancestry cluster as carrying fewer N-insertions than the 666-donor mean.

13 Jbeta primers and 60 Vbeta primers were used for the PCR. Produced via immunoSEQ multiplex PCR; TCRdb's table is partial and in-frame only. The table lists more than 95,000 clones, 60% to 80% of them singletons, with 5.8% in the top ten. This clonotype was obtained from a man aged 60-69 years in good health and CMV-seropositive. The rearrangement links TRBV2 to TRBJ2-1; 10 bases are shared with TRBD2. The material sequenced was PBMCs. The CDR3 sequence is CASRGGSGGFSYNEQFF. The CDR3 DNA follows: TGTGCCAGCAGGGGCGGTAGCGGGGGGTTTTCCTACAATGAGCAGTTCTTC.